This T cell receptor (beta chain) was obtained from a study of OX40 agonist ivuxolimab in advanced cancers. The CDR3 runs 11 residues. V dropped 10 bases and J dropped 4; count of bases not matched to a gene: 3. Germline V gene data show CDR1 as ENHRY and CDR2 as SYGVKD. This clone was found a few times. Assay used: immunoSEQ multiplex PCR; TCRdb lists only in-frame clones, some missing. The sample consists of 57,000 or so clones, about 85% of them appearing once. Baseline, cycle 4 day 1, and cycle 7 day 1 were the blood sampling points. This chain links TRBV10-3 with TRBJ1-2, with 7 nucleotides matching TRBD1. The material sequenced was CD4+ or CD8+ T cells sorted from blood, taken in a trial of the OX40 agonist ivuxolimab. The receptor comes from an adult with an advanced solid tumor such as melanoma, head and neck, liver or kidney cancer. The CDR3 sequence is CATRQGYGYTF. The CDR3 DNA reads TGTGCCACCCGACAGGGCTATGGCTACACCTTC.